The clone carrying this T cell receptor (beta chain) was picked up many times. Its cognate antigen is unknown. Germline lookup yields CDR1 LGHDT and CDR2 YNNKEL (reference sequence). The CDR3 is 15 amino acids. The trim removed 3 bases at V and 2 bases at J, leaving 3 bases unmatched. TCRdb itself ran the 5' RACE reads through MiXCR, one entry per CDR3 protein. Found here are around 390,000 distinct CDR3 sequences, around 22% of them singletons; the top ten hold roughly 16%. This record comes from a study of CD8 T cells in ankylosing spondylitis. General study results and limits: Disease-linked clones were CD8+ and relatively rare in peripheral blood. What appeared characteristic of ankylosing spondylitis blood was a TCR beta motif of under 10 highly homologous variants.

What was sequenced was blood, either unsorted or a sorted T cell fraction (not recorded which). The V and J genes are TRBV3-1 and TRBJ2-1, with 8 bases lining up with TRBD1. The sequence derives from a male donor with ankylosing spondylitis. The CDR3 DNA reads TGTGCCAGCAGCCAGATGGGACAGGCCTACAATGAGCAGTTCTTC. It is translated as CASSQMGQAYNEQFF.